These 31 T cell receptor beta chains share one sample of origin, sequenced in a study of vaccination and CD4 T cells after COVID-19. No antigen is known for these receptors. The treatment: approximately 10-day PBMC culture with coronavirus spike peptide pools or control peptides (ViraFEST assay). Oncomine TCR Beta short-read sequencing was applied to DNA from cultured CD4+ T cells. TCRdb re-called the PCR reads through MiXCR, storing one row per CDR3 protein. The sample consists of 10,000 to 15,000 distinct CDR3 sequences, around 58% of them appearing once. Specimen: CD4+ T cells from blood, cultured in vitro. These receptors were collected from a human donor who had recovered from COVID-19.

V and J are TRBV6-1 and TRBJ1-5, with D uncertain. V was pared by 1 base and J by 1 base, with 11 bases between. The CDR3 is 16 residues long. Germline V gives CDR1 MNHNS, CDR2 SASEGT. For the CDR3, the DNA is TGTGCCAGCAGTGAAGTAGGGTTTTGGAGCAATCAGCCCCAGCATTTT. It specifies CASSEVGFWSNQPQHF.

The CDR3 DNA follows: TGTGCCAGCAGTGAGTCCTTGTACCAAGAGACCCAGTACTTC. This translates into CASSESLYQETQYF. The rearrangement links TRBV25-1 to TRBJ2-5; D call uncertain. This CDR3 has 14 residues. CDR1 is MGHDK, CDR2 SYGVNS, per germline. Trimming shortened V by 3 bases and J by 0 bases, and 8 bases separated the two germline ends.

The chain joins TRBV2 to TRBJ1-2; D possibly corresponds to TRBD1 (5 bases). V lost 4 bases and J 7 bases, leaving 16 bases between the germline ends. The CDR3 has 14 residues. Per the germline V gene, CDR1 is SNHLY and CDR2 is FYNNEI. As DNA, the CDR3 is TGTGCCAGCAGTGTCGACAGCTTCCCCGTTGGCTACACCTTC. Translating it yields CASSVDSFPVGYTF.

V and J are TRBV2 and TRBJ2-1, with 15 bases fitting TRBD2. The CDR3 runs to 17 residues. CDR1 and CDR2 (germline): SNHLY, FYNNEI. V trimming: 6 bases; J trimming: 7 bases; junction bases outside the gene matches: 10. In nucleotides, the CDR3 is TGTGCCAGCAGGTCAGGACTAGCGGGAGGGAGGGGTAATGAGCAGTTCTTC. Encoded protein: CASRSGLAGGRGNEQFF.

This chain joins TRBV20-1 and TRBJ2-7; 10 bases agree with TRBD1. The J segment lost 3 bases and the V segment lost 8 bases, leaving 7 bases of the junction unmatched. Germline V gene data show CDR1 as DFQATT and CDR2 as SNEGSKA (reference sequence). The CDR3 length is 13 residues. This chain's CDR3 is CSIDRGRLYEQYF. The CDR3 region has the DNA TGCAGTATAGACAGGGGGCGCCTCTACGAGCAGTACTTC.

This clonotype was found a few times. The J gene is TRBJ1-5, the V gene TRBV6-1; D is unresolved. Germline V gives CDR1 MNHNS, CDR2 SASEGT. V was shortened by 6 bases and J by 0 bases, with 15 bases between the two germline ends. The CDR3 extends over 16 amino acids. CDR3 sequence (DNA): TGTGCCAGCAGGAGAGGAGGACGGTATAGCAATCAGCCCCAGCATTTT. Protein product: CASRRGGRYSNQPQHF.

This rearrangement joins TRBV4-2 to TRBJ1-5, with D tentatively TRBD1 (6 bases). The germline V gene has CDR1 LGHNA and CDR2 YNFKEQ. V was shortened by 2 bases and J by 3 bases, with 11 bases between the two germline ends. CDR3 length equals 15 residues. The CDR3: CASSQLQGNNQPQHF. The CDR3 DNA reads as TGTGCCAGCAGCCAATTACAGGGAAACAATCAGCCCCAGCATTTT.

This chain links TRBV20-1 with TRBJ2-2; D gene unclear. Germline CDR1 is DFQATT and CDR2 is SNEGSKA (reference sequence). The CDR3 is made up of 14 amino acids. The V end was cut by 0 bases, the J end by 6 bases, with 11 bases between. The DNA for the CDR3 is TGCAGTGCTAGAGATGGATTGTCCTCCGGGGAGCTGTTTTTT. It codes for CSARDGLSSGELFF.

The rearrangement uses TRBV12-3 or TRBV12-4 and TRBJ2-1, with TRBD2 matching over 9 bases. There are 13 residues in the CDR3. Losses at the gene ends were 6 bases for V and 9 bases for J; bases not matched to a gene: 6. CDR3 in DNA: TGTGCCAGCAGACCGGGACTAGCCTCTGAGCAGTTCTTC. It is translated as CASRPGLASEQFF.

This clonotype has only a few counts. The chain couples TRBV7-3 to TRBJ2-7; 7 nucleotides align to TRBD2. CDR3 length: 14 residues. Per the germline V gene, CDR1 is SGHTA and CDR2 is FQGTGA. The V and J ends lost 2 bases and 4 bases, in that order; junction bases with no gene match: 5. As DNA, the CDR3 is TGTGCCAGCAGCTTAGGGGCGGGGGTATACGAGCAGTACTTC. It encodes CASSLGAGVYEQYF. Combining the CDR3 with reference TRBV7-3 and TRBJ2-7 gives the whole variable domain GAGVSQTPSNKVTEKGKYVELRCDPISGHTALYWYRQSLGQGPEFLIYFQGTGAADDSGLPNDRFFAVRPEGSVSTLKIQRTERGDSAVYLCASSLGAGVYEQYFGPGTRLTVT.

The CDR3 loop is CASSLAGSGTGNTGELFF. The DNA of the CDR3 is TGCGCCAGCAGCTTGGCCGGTTCAGGGACAGGGAACACCGGGGAGCTGTTTTTT. The chain uses TRBV5-1 and TRBJ2-2; 8 bases map to TRBD1. The J segment lost 1 base and the V segment lost 0 bases, leaving 8 bases of the junction unmatched. CDR3 length: 18 residues. Germline CDR1 is SGHRS and CDR2 is YFSETQ.

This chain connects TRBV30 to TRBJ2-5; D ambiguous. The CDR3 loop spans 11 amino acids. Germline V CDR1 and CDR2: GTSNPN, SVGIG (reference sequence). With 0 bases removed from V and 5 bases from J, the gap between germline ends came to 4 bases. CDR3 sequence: CAWSVMETQYF. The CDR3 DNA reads TGTGCCTGGAGTGTGATGGAGACCCAGTACTTC.

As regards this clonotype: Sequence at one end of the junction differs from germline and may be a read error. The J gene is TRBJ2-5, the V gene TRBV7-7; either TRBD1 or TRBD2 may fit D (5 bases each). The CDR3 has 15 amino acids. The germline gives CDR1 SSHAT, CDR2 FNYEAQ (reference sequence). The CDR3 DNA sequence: TGTGCTAGCAGCTTAGGGAGACAGCGCCAAGAGACCCAGTACTTC. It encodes CASSLGRQRQETQYF.

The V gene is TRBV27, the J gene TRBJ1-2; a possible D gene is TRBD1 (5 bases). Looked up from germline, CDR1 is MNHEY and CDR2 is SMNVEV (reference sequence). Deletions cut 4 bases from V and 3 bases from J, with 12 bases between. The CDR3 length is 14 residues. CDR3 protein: CASSYAGRDYGYTF. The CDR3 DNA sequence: TGTGCCAGCAGTTATGCAGGGAGGGACTATGGCTACACCTTC.

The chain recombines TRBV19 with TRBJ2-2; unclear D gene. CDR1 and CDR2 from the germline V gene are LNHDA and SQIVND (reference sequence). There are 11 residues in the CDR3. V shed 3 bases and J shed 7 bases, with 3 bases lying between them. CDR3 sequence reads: CASSMVGELFF. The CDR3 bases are TGTGCCAGTAGTATGGTCGGGGAGCTGTTTTTT.

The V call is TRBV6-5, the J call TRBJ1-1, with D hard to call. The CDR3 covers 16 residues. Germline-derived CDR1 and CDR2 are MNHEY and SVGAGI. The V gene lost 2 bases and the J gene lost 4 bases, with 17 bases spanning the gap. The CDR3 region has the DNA TGTGCCAGCAGTTACAATCTGAGGGCTGCGGGCACTGAAGCTTTCTTT. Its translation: CASSYNLRAAGTEAFF.

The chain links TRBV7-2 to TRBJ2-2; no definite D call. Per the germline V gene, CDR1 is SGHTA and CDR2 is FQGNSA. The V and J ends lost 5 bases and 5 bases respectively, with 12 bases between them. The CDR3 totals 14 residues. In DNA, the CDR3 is TGTGCCAGCAGCCCCGGCTTAGGGACCGGGGAGCTGTTTTTT. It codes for CASSPGLGTGELFF.

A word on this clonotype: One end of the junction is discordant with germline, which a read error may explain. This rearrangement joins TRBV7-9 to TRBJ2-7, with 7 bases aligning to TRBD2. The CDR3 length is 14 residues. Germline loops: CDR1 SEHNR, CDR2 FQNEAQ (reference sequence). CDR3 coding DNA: TGTGCCAGCAGCCTAGCGGTGGGTTCCTACGAGCAGTACTTC. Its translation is CASSLAVGSYEQYF.

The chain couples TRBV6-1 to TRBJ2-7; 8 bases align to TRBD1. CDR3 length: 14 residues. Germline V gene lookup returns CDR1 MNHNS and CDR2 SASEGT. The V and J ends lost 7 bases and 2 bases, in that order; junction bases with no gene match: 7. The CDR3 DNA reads TGTGCCAGCAACGGACAGGGAGTGGCCTACGAGCAGTACTTC. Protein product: CASNGQGVAYEQYF.

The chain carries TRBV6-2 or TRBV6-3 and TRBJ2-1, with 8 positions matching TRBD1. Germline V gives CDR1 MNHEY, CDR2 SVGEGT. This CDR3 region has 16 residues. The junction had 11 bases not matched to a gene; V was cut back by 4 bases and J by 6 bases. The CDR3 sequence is CASSFTTGTGGNEQFF. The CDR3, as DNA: TGTGCCAGCAGTTTCACAACAGGAACAGGGGGCAATGAGCAGTTCTTC.

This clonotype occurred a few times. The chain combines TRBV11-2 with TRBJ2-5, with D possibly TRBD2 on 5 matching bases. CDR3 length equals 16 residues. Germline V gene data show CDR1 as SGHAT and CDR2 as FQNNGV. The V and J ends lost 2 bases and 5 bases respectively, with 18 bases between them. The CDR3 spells CASSLPRVLGFETQYF. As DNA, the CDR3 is TGTGCCAGCAGCTTACCGAGGGTACTAGGTTTCGAGACCCAGTACTTC. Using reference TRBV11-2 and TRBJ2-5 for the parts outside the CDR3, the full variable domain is EAGVAQSPRYKIIEKRQSVAFWCNPISGHATLYWYQQILGQGPKLLIQFQNNGVVDDSQLPKDRFSAERLKGVDSTLKIQPAKLEDSAVYLCASSLPRVLGFETQYFGPGTRLLVL.

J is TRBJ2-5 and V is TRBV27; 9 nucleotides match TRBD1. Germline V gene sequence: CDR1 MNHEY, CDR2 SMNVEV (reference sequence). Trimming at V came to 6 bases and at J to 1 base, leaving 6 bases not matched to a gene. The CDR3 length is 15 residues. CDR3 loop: CASRTGGGRQETQYF. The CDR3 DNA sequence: TGTGCCAGCAGAACAGGGGGCGGGCGCCAAGAGACCCAGTACTTC.

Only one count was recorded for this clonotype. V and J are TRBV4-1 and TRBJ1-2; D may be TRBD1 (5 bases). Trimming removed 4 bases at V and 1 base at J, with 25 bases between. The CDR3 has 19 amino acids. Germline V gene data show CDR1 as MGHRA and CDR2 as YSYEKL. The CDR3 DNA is TGCGCCAGCAGCCCTGGCCCCCCCGGGACGGCCGACTATAACTATGGCTACACCTTC. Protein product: CASSPGPPGTADYNYGYTF.

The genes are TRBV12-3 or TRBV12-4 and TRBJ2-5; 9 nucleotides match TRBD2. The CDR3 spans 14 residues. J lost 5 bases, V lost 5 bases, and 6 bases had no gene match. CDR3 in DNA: TGTGCCAGCAGTCGGGCGGGAGGGGTGGAGACCCAGTACTTC. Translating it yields CASSRAGGVETQYF.

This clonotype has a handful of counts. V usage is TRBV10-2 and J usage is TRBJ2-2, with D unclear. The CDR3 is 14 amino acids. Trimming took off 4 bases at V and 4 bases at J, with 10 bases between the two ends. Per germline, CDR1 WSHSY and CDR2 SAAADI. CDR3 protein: CASSVTESTGELFF. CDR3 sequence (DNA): TGCGCCAGCAGTGTGACCGAATCCACCGGGGAGCTGTTTTTT.

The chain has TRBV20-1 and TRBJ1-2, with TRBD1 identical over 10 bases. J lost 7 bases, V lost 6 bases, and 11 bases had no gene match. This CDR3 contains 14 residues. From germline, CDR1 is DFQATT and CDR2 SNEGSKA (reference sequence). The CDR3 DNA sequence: TGCAGTGCCACACCGACAGGGGGCTGGGGTGGCTACACCTTC. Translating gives CSATPTGGWGGYTF.

The CDR3: CASSPGTSGSNIQYF. As DNA, the CDR3 is TGTGCCAGCAGCCCCGGGACTAGCGGATCAAACATTCAGTACTTC. This chain links TRBV4-2 with TRBJ2-4, with 11 nucleotides matching TRBD2. The germline V gene encodes CDR1 LGHNA and CDR2 YNFKEQ. The CDR3 extends over 15 amino acids. The V segment lost 4 bases and the J segment 6 bases; nucleotides outside the gene matches: 5.

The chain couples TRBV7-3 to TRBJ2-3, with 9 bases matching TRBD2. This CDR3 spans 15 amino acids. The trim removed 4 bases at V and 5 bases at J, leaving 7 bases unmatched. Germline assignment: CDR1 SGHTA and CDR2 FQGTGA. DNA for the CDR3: TGTGCCAGCAGCTCCCAGGCGGGAGGGCAAGATACGCAGTATTTT. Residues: CASSSQAGGQDTQYF.

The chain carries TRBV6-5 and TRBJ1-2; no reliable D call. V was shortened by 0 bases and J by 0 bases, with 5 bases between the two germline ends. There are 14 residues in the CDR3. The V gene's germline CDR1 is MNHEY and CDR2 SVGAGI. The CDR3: CASSYSPSNYGYTF. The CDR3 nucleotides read TGTGCCAGCAGTTACTCACCGTCTAACTATGGCTACACCTTC.

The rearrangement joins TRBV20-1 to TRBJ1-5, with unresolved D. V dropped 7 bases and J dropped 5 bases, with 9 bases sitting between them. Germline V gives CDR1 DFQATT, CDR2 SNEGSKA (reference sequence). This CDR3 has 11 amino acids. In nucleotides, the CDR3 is TGCAGTGTGAAAGGTTATCAGCCCCAGCATTTT. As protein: CSVKGYQPQHF.

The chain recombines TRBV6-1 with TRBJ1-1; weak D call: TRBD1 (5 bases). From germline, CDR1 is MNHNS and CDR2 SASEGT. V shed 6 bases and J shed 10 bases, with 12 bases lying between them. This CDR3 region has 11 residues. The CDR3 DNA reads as TGTGCCAGCAGGGTCGGACAAGGAGCTTTCTTT. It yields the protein CASRVGQGAFF.